The sequence of this T cell receptor beta chain was determined in a study of cytomegalovirus exposure and HLA in healthy donors. This CDR3 comprises 16 residues. Trimming cost V 4 bases and J 8 bases; bases outside gene matches: 8. Germline V gene data show CDR1 as SGHTS and CDR2 as YDEGEE. It was with 60 Vbeta and 13 Jbeta primers that the PCR ran. The method was immunoSEQ multiplex PCR; TCRdb's version includes in-frame clones alone and lacks a portion of them. Among some 220,000 clones, 77% were seen once, and the ten largest hold 2.7%. This chain links TRBV5-8 with TRBJ2-1; 14 nucleotides line up with TRBD2. The sequenced sample consisted of PBMCs. The TCR comes from a woman aged 60-70 years in good health and CMV-seropositive. The CDR3, as DNA: TGTGCCAGCAGCCCCAGACTAGCGGGGGGGATCCATGAGCAGTTCTTC. Its translation is CASSPRLAGGIHEQFF.